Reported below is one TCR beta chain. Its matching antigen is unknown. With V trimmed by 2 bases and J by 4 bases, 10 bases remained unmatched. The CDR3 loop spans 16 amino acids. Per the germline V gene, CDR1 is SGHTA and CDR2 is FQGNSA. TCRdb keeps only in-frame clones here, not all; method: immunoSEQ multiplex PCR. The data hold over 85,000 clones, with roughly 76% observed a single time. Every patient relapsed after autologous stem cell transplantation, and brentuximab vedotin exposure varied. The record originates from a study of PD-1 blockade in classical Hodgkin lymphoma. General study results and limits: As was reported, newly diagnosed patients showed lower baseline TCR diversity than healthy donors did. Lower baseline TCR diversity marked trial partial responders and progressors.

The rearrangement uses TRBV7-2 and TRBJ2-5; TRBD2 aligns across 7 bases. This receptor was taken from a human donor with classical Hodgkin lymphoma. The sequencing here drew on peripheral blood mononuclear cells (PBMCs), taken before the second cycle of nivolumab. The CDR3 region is CASSLQAGAPGETQYF. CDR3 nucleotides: TGTGCCAGCAGCTTACAGGCGGGAGCTCCGGGAGAGACCCAGTACTTC. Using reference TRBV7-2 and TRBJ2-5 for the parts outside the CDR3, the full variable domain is GAGVSQSPSNKVTEKGKDVELRCDPISGHTALYWYRQSLGQGLEFLIYFQGNSAPDKSGLPSDRFSAERTGGSVSTLTIQRTQQEDSAVYLCASSLQAGAPGETQYFGPGTRLLVL.